What follows are 12 T cell receptor beta chains derived from one specimen sequenced in a study of early T cells in non-severe SARS-CoV-2 infection. MiXCR, applied by TCRdb to the 5' RACE reads, yields one record per CDR3 protein. The sample shows about 77,000 distinct CDR3 sequences, about 16% of them seen only once. Sequencing was carried out using whole blood. These receptors all stem from an adult who was a healthcare worker with PCR-confirmed SARS-CoV-2 infection or an uninfected control (not recorded which).

This chain connects TRBV11-3 to TRBJ2-6; D is perhaps TRBD1 (6 bases). The CDR3 runs to 15 residues. V was pared by 5 bases and J by 1 base, with 9 bases between. Per the germline V gene, CDR1 is SGHNT and CDR2 is YENEEA. CDR3 bases: TGTGCCAGCAGCAAACAGGGTTCTGGGGCCAACGTCCTGACTTTC. The encoded protein is CASSKQGSGANVLTF.

In this sample, this clonotype turned up many times. The V gene is TRBV12-3 or TRBV12-4, the J gene TRBJ2-1, with D possibly being TRBD1 or TRBD2 (5 bases each). This CDR3 spans 17 amino acids. V was shortened by 4 bases and J by 3 bases, with 19 bases between the two germline ends. The CDR3 coding sequence is TGTGCCAGCAGTTCTTCCAGACGGGACCCGATCTACAATGAGCAGTTCTTC. Translating gives CASSSSRRDPIYNEQFF.

The table lists this clonotype with a few counts. The chain employs TRBV27 and TRBJ2-2; D is uncertain. Germline CDR1 is MNHEY and CDR2 is SMNVEV (reference sequence). V lost 6 bases and J lost 3, with 11 bases in between. This CDR3 is built from 14 residues. The CDR3 nucleotides read TGTGCCAGCAGCTTGGAGTTAGACACCGGGGAGCTGTTTTTT. Protein: CASSLELDTGELFF.

The genes are TRBV19 and TRBJ2-3; TRBD2 agrees at 7 bases. V dropped 4 bases and J dropped 2; count of bases not matched to a gene: 9. Germline CDR1 is LNHDA and CDR2 is SQIVND (reference sequence). This CDR3 region has 16 residues. In nucleotides, the CDR3 is TGTGCCAGTAGTACCTCTAGCGGAGGTCCCACAGATACGCAGTATTTT. This codes for CASSTSSGGPTDTQYF.

This clonotype was seen once. This chain uses TRBV2 with TRBJ2-5; D remains ambiguous. The germline V gene has CDR1 SNHLY and CDR2 FYNNEI. This CDR3 spans 14 amino acids. Trimming stripped 1 base from V and 2 bases from J, with 8 bases between. In DNA form, the CDR3 reads TGTGCCAGCAGTGAAGGCTATTTTCAAGAGACCCAGTACTTC. This encodes CASSEGYFQETQYF.

In its sample, this clonotype was seen many times. This chain joins TRBV19 and TRBJ2-2; no reliable D call. The CDR3 is made up of 12 amino acids. V was pared by 7 bases and J by 7 bases, with 10 bases between. Germline values: CDR1 LNHDA, CDR2 SQIVND (reference sequence). DNA for the CDR3: TGTGCCAGTAACCCTTCCCACGGGGAGCTGTTTTTT. Its translation: CASNPSHGELFF.

The chain links TRBV12-5 to TRBJ2-1; TRBD2 is a possible D gene (5 bases). With 3 bases removed from V and 8 bases from J, the gap between germline ends came to 8 bases. The germline gives CDR1 LGHNT, CDR2 FRNRAP. The CDR3 has 12 amino acids. The chain's CDR3 is CASGLRGDEQFF. The CDR3 DNA reads as TGTGCTAGTGGTTTACGGGGTGATGAGCAGTTCTTC.

This clonotype showed up just a few times. This CDR3 is CASSRTNRAGGYTF. CDR3 in DNA: TGTGCCAGTAGCAGAACAAACAGGGCAGGAGGCTACACCTTC. The chain is built from TRBV19 and TRBJ1-2, with a possible D match to TRBD1 (6 bases). Germline CDR1 reads LNHDA; CDR2 reads SQIVND (reference sequence). Trimming shortened V by 6 bases and J by 8 bases, and 19 bases separated the two germline ends. This CDR3 has 14 amino acids.

The CDR3 sequence: CASSYPGQGRDSPLHF. For the CDR3, the DNA is TGTGCCAGCAGTTACCCGGGACAGGGTCGCGATTCACCCCTCCACTTT. V usage is TRBV6-6 and J usage is TRBJ1-6; 9 bases are a match to TRBD1. The CDR3 runs to 16 residues. The ends lost 2 bases at V and 8 bases at J; junction bases unmatched: 7. Per the germline V gene, CDR1 is MNHNY and CDR2 is SVGAGI (reference sequence).

This clonotype was seen a handful of times. V and J are TRBV11-2 and TRBJ2-1, with TRBD2 as a possible D gene (6 bases). Germline CDR1 reads SGHAT; CDR2 reads FQNNGV. The CDR3 extends over 15 amino acids. V shed 1 base and J shed 0 bases, with 7 bases lying between them. CDR3 sequence: CASSLVGSSYNEQFF. CDR3 nucleotides: TGTGCCAGCAGCTTAGTCGGGAGCTCCTACAATGAGCAGTTCTTC.

This chain links TRBV6-5 with TRBJ2-7, with D perhaps given as TRBD1 or TRBD2 (5 bases each). Trimming took off 5 bases at V and 0 bases at J, with 14 bases between the two ends. Germline loops: CDR1 MNHEY, CDR2 SVGAGI. This CDR3 spans 15 amino acids. The CDR3 region is CASSPGTPSSYEQYF. As DNA, the CDR3 is TGTGCCAGCAGTCCCGGGACCCCTAGCTCCTACGAGCAGTACTTC.

This chain uses TRBV10-3 with TRBJ2-3, with 10 positions matching TRBD2. The germline V gene has CDR1 ENHRY and CDR2 SYGVKD. The V gene end was trimmed by 4 bases and the J gene end by 1 base; junction bases not matched to a gene: 8. This CDR3 has 17 amino acids. In DNA form, the CDR3 reads TGTGCCATCAGTGCGAGCCCTCTAGCGGGGGGCACAGATACGCAGTATTTT. Its translation: CAISASPLAGGTDTQYF.